This T cell receptor beta chain was profiled in a study of blood T cell repertoires in COVID-19. Germline V gives CDR1 LNHDA, CDR2 SQIVND (reference sequence). Deletions cut 3 bases from V and 0 bases from J, with 9 bases between. The CDR3 has 15 amino acids. Some clones are missing from TCRdb's copy, which holds only in-frame ones; the method was immunoSEQ multiplex PCR. Of 120,000 to 150,000 clones in the sample, roughly 90% are singletons; the top ten hold 0.95% to 1.5%. Sequenced: PBMCs or T cells enriched from blood (not recorded which). The chain recombines TRBV19 with TRBJ1-3, with D uncertain. This sequence originates from a woman in her thirties with acute COVID-19. As DNA, the CDR3 is TGTGCCAGTAGTATGGGCAGAAGCTCTGGAAACACCATATATTTT. Amino acids: CASSMGRSSGNTIYF.